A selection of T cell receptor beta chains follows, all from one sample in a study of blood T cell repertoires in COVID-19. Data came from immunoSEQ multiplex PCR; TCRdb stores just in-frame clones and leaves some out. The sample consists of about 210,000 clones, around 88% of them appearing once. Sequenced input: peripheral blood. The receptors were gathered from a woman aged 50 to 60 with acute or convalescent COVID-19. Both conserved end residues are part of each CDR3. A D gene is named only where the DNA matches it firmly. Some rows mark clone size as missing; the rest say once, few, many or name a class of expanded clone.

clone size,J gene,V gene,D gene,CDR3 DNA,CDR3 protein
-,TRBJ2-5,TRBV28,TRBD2,TGTGCCAGCAGTTTAGAACTAGCGGGAGGGGAGACCCAGTACTTC,CASSLELAGGETQYF
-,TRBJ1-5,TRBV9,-,TGTGCCAGCAGCGTAGGTGGGAGGGCCGATCAGCCCCAGCATTTT,CASSVGGRADQPQHF
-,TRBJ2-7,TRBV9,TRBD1,TGTGCCAGCAGCGCCCAGACAGGGGGCCCCACCTACGAGCAGTACTTC,CASSAQTGGPTYEQYF
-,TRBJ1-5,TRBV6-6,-,TGTGCCAGCACGGACAGTAGCAATCAGCCCCAGCATTTT,CASTDSSNQPQHF
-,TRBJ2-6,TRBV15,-,TGTGCCACCAGCAGAAGGAGGGGACCAATCGCGACTGGGGCCAACGTCCTGACTTTC,CATSRRRGPIATGANVLTF
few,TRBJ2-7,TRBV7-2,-,TGTGCCAGCAGCTTTTCCCCTAGAGTAACTGCCTACGAGCAGTACTTC,CASSFSPRVTAYEQYF
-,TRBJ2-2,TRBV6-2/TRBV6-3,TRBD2,TGTGCCAGCAGTTTTACGCGGGAGGGCCGCACCGGGGAGCTGTTTTTT,CASSFTREGRTGELFF
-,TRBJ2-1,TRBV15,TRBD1,TGTGCCACCAGCAGAGACAGGGGGCCTCCCTACAATGAGCAGTTCTTC,CATSRDRGPPYNEQFF
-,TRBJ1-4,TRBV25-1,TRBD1,TGTGCCAGCAGTGAATGGGGACAGGGTAGTGAAAAACTGTTTTTT,CASSEWGQGSEKLFF
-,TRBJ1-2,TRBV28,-,TGTGCCAGCAGTTTGATTTCAGGGGGCTACACCTTC,CASSLISGGYTF
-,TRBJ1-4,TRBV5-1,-,TGCGCCAGCAGCTGGGGACGGGGCGCGGGGCAAAAACTGTTTTTT,CASSWGRGAGQKLFF
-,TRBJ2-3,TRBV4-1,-,TGCGCCAGCAGCCAAGAACTTAGCACAGATACGCAGTATTTT,CASSQELSTDTQYF
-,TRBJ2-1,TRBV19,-,TGTGCCAGTACAGTCGGACAGCTGGGCCAGGGTGAGCAGTTCTTC,CASTVGQLGQGEQFF
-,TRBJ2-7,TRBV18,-,TGTGCCAGCTCGCCAGTGGGGACACGAAGTTACGAGCAGTACTTC,CASSPVGTRSYEQYF
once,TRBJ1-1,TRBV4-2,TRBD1,TGTGCCAGCAGCCCAAACCAGGACAGGGCGAACACTGAAGCTTTCTTT,CASSPNQDRANTEAFF